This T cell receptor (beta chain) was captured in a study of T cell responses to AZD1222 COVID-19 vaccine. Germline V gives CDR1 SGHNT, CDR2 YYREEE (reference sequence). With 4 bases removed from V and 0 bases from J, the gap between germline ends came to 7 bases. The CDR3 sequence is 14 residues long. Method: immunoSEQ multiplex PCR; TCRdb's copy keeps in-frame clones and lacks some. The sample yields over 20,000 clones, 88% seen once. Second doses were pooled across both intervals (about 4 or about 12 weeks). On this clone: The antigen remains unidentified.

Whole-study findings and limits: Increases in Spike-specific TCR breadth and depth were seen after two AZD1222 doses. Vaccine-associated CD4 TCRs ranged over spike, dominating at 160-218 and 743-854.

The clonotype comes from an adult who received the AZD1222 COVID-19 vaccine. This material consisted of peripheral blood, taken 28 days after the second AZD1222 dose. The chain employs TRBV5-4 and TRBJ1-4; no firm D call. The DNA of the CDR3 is TGTGCCAGCAGCCCAGGAACAACTAATGAAAAACTGTTTTTT. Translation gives CASSPGTTNEKLFF.